This passage covers 10 T cell receptor beta chains from one sample sequenced in a study of OX40 agonist ivuxolimab in advanced cancers. Clones were read by immunoSEQ multiplex PCR, and TCRdb kept only the in-frame ones, dropping some. The repertoire holds about 81,000 clones, with just over 90% as singletons. Specimen: CD4+ or CD8+ T cells sorted from blood, collected in a trial of the OX40 agonist ivuxolimab. Receptor source: an adult with an advanced solid tumor such as melanoma, head and neck, liver or kidney cancer.

The V gene is TRBV4-1, the J gene TRBJ1-1; 9 nucleotides line up with TRBD1. The CDR3 is 15 amino acids. The V and J ends lost 3 bases and 4 bases, in that order; junction bases with no gene match: 6. Germline lookup yields CDR1 MGHRA and CDR2 YSYEKL. CDR3 DNA: TGCGCCAGCAGCCATTCCGACAGGGGGACCACTGAAGCTTTCTTT. Translated, it gives CASSHSDRGTTEAFF.

The chain uses TRBV19 and TRBJ2-5; 7 bases fit TRBD2. J lost 1 base, V lost 4 bases, and 3 bases had no gene match. The CDR3 extends over 14 amino acids. CDR1 and CDR2 (germline): LNHDA, SQIVND (reference sequence). The CDR3 sequence is CASSNSGTQETQYF. In DNA, the CDR3 is TGTGCCAGTAGTAACAGCGGGACCCAAGAGACCCAGTACTTC. Variable domain in full (rest from reference TRBV19 and TRBJ2-5): DGGITQSPKYLFRKEGQNVTLSCEQNLNHDAMYWYRQDPGQGLRLIYYSQIVNDFQKGDIAEGYSVSREKKESFPLTVTSAQKNPTAFYLCASSNSGTQETQYFGPGTRLLVL.

This chain uses TRBV27 with TRBJ2-1; the D gene is possibly TRBD2 (5 bases). The germline CDR1 and CDR2 sequences are MNHEY and SMNVEV (reference sequence). Trimming left V 6 bases short and J 4 bases short, with 19 bases between. The CDR3 sequence is 16 residues long. CDR3 sequence (DNA): TGTGCCAGCAGCCTCGATCCTAGCCCCACTTACAATGAGCAGTTCTTC. Translating gives CASSLDPSPTYNEQFF.

This sequence joins TRBV9 and TRBJ1-6; 8 nucleotides match TRBD1. Per the germline V gene, CDR1 is SGDLS and CDR2 is YYNGEE. The CDR3 is made up of 14 amino acids. J gave up 10 bases and V 3 bases, and 6 bases lay outside the gene matches. The CDR3 loop is CASSEQGARSPLHF. DNA of the CDR3: TGTGCCAGCAGCGAGCAGGGGGCGAGGTCACCCCTCCACTTT.

In its sample, this clone was seen once. The chain joins TRBV7-3 to TRBJ2-1; TRBD2 agrees at 8 bases. The CDR3 length is 14 residues. The V and J ends lost 5 bases and 6 bases, in that order; junction bases with no gene match: 6. CDR1 is SGHTA and CDR2 is FQGTGA in the germline V gene. CDR3 protein: CASSHSGKVNEQFF. The CDR3, as DNA: TGTGCCAGCAGCCATAGCGGGAAGGTCAATGAGCAGTTCTTC.

The V and J genes are TRBV13 and TRBJ2-1, with D perhaps assigned TRBD1 or TRBD2 (5 bases each). Germline CDR1 PRHDT, CDR2 FYEKMQ (reference sequence). Trimming cost V 9 bases and J 0 bases, with 18 bases left between them. The CDR3 has 16 amino acids. The CDR3 DNA reads TGTGCCAGTAGGACATCCGGACTTAACTCCTACAATGAGCAGTTCTTC. Its translation: CASRTSGLNSYNEQFF.

This chain connects TRBV5-1 to TRBJ2-1, with TRBD1 matching over 9 bases. Trimming cost V 0 bases and J 6 bases; bases outside gene matches: 13. Germline V gene sequence: CDR1 SGHRS, CDR2 YFSETQ. This CDR3 is 18 amino acids long. CDR3 sequence reads: CASSLEVDRGQGRNEQFF. CDR3 nucleotides: TGCGCCAGCAGCTTGGAGGTGGATAGGGGACAGGGTCGCAATGAGCAGTTCTTC.

This rearrangement joins TRBV9 to TRBJ2-7, with 7 bases matching TRBD2. Germline loops: CDR1 SGDLS, CDR2 YYNGEE. The trim removed 0 bases at V and 4 bases at J, leaving 7 bases unmatched. This CDR3 comprises 15 residues. The chain's CDR3 is CASSVAAGAQYEQYF. CDR3 DNA: TGTGCCAGCAGCGTAGCGGCGGGAGCCCAGTACGAGCAGTACTTC.

V is TRBV5-4 and J is TRBJ1-1, with D perhaps TRBD1 (6 bases). V was cut by 2 bases and J by 0 bases, with 11 bases left in between. The CDR3 contains 15 residues. Germline CDR1 and CDR2: SGHNT and YYREEE (reference sequence). DNA of the CDR3: TGTGCCAGCAGCTTAAGACAGGAGATGAACACTGAAGCTTTCTTT. Residues: CASSLRQEMNTEAFF. Using reference TRBV5-4 and TRBJ1-1 for the parts outside the CDR3, the full variable domain is ETGVTQSPTHLIKTRGQQVTLRCSSQSGHNTVSWYQQALGQGPQFIFQYYREEENGRGNFPPRFSGLQFPNYSSELNVNALELDDSALYLCASSLRQEMNTEAFFGQGTRLTVV.

The V and J genes are TRBV2 and TRBJ2-3, with 10 bases identical to TRBD1. The germline V gene has CDR1 SNHLY and CDR2 FYNNEI. The length of the CDR3 is 15 residues. V gave up 6 bases and J gave up 4 bases; unmatched junction bases: 7. DNA for the CDR3: TGTGCCAGCAGAATCGGGACAGGGGTGGCAGATACGCAGTATTTT. Protein: CASRIGTGVADTQYF.